The present T cell receptor beta chain was sequenced within a study of cytomegalovirus exposure and HLA in healthy donors. Study observations and caveats: Accurate prediction of HLA-A and HLA-B alleles (for most subjects) was reportedly achieved from TCR beta sequences. The authors assumed roughly uniform sequencing depth across donors for presence/absence analyses. Most observed TCR sequences were rare, whereas some public TCRs were detected in many donors.

The study ran its PCR with 60 Vbeta and 13 Jbeta primers. The method was immunoSEQ multiplex PCR; TCRdb's version includes in-frame clones alone and lacks a portion of them. This table has over 110,000 clones, around 78% appearing once. Germline V gene lookup returns CDR1 MNHNS and CDR2 SASEGT. The CDR3 spans 15 residues. Between the trimmed V and J ends, which lost 5 bases and 2 bases, there was a span of 15 bases. Turning to this clone: Its antigen is not identified.

The origin of this receptor is a woman in her 40s in good health and CMV-seropositive. The genes are TRBV6-1 and TRBJ2-5; a weak D match, TRBD1 (6 bases). Sequenced material: PBMCs. The CDR3 protein is CASSLQGLSQETQYF. DNA of the CDR3: TGTGCCAGCAGTTTACAGGGTCTCTCACAAGAGACCCAGTACTTC.